This record concerns one T cell receptor beta chain sequence. Its antigen is not yet known. A much more abundant neighbour one base away suggests this may be a read error. The data derive from a study of glioma-infiltrating T cells listed by TCRdb under 2016. With respect to the entire study: TCR alpha- and beta-chain repertoires were sequenced from glioma tissue, non-neoplastic brain tissue and matched peripheral blood mononuclear cells. To measure divergence between tissue and blood T-cell populations, each tissue-infiltrating repertoire was compared with the peripheral blood repertoire of the same patient. Three low-grade glioma patients, roughly 8 primary glioblastoma patients, and three non-glioma patients who contributed non-neoplastic brain tissue made up the paired cohort. The paper's findings and limits, for the study overall: The group comparisons were based on small numbers of patients: three non-neoplastic, three low-grade glioma and about eight glioblastoma patients. In non-neoplastic patients, VJ-independent divergence between tissue and blood fell below expectation, whereas in all gliomas, and especially in low-grade gliomas, the divergence rose above expectation. Only a very small number of CDR3 sequences turned up in both tissue and blood, a result put down to high CDR3 diversity combined with limited sampling.

Its CDR3 holds 13 amino acids, cysteine through phenylalanine. Only the CDR3 part of the read is kept: 39 bases, read in frame from the first base. From the germline V gene (reference sequence), CDR1 is DFQATT and CDR2 is SNEGSKA. The iRepertoire nested amplicon-rescue multiplex PCR (arm-PCR) platform was used to amplify TCR alpha and beta CDR3 regions from RNA. The input for one-step reverse transcription and amplification was about 90-400 ng of tissue mRNA or PBMC total RNA. Following bead purification, Illumina adapters were added by a secondary multiplex PCR, and libraries between 200 and 400 bp were gel-purified. Libraries carried internal 6-nucleotide barcodes used for demultiplexing. Sequencing of libraries was performed on an Illumina MiSeq with 2x220 or 2x250 nucleotide paired-end reads. In the authors' own workflow: FLASH 1.2.11 was used to merge paired reads, and BWA-MEM then aligned the reads to the GRCh37 human genome before TRA and TRB reads were extracted. V and J assignment used an IMGT-derived reference of cassette sequences and CDR3 motifs that included pseudogenes. Reads were translated in three frames, and productive CDR3s were defined as those with a C...FGXG motif and no stop codons. Unique combinations of V-J cassette pair and CDR3 amino acid sequence were defined as clonotypes. Reads were filtered by Hamming distance, thresholded by each sample's sequence error rate in mapped regions. Clones were called with MiXCR by TCRdb after fastp trimmed the public reads at Q25, and only in-frame beta chains were retained. Each entry merges the rows of one CDR3 protein and shows their most common DNA and genes. TCRdb, rather than the study authors, made the V and J calls. This sample gives fewer than 200,000 distinct CDR3 sequences in total; about 47% of them show up just once. Of the sample, roughly 5.2% is held by the ten largest clones.

The sequence came from a human donor with low-grade glioma or glioblastoma, undergoing nonglioma brain surgery, or in good health (not recorded which). The rearrangement combines TRBV20-1 with TRBJ2-5; TRBD2 fits 9 bases in the junction. The specimen sequenced was glioma tissue, nonneoplastic brain tissue, or PBMCs (not recorded which). The CDR3 corresponds to CSPGTSLQEAQYF. The DNA is TGCAGCCCCGGGACTAGCCTTCAAGAGGCCCAGTACTTC.